This T cell receptor beta chain was identified in a study of blood T cell repertoires in COVID-19. Study at large: Samples came from the United States, Italy and Spain, spanning acute and convalescent COVID-19. The analysed material was cDNA or gDNA that came from T cells, B-cell-depleted T cells, or PBMCs.

In the source study's methods: Nucleated cell counts were estimated from reference gene primer amplification. Sequenced by immunoSEQ multiplex PCR; TCRdb stores in-frame clones only, minus some. V, J and clone size are those of that table, while D and trimming were read from the DNA. The repertoire holds about 230,000 clones, with around four fifths as singletons. Unmatched junction bases numbered 4, after V lost 6 bases and J lost 1 base. This CDR3 is 16 amino acids long. Germline lookup yields CDR1 SNHLY and CDR2 FYNNEI. J is TRBJ2-3 and V is TRBV2, with 13 bases identical to TRBD2. The specimen was peripheral blood. The clonotype originates from an older woman with active or convalescent COVID-19. This chain's CDR3 is CASRKGTSGGTDTQYF. The CDR3 bases are TGTGCCAGCAGAAAAGGGACTAGCGGGGGCACAGATACGCAGTATTTT.